This TCR beta chain was sequenced for a study of blood T cells in healthy people across ages. On the study more broadly: Capturing about one barcoded beta molecule per two T cells was achieved by template switching. Study-wide results and caveats: Researchers said unsorted PBMCs prevented a conclusive naive versus antigen-experienced comparison.

As for this clonotype: What it recognizes is unknown.

The CDR3 length is 10 residues. Looked up from germline, CDR1 is LNHDA and CDR2 is SQIVND (reference sequence). V dropped 10 bases and J dropped 5 bases, with 8 bases sitting between them. Primed by a sample-barcoded 5' primer and a J-beta primer mix, a second PCR proceeded for about 7 to 12 cycles. A tag from a template-switch adaptor with 12 random nucleotides marked each cDNA molecule. Each CDR3 protein is one row after TCRdb ran MiXCR on the 5' RACE reads. The table shows about 1.1 million distinct CDR3 sequences, with 35% to 45% occurring only once. The sequence was obtained from a man in his late teens or twenties in good health. Specimen: blood. The J gene is TRBJ1-1, the V gene TRBV19; a weak D match, TRBD1 (5 bases). The CDR3 nucleotides are TGTGCCATCGGGGGAACTGAAGCTTTCTTT. Encoded protein: CAIGGTEAFF.